This is a list of T cell receptor beta chains from one sample in a study of CD8 T cells in ankylosing spondylitis. MiXCR was run by TCRdb on the 5' RACE reads, yielding one entry per CDR3 protein. The sample lists fewer than 550,000 distinct CDR3 sequences, under 5.5% occurring once. Sequencing input: blood, either unsorted or a sorted T cell fraction (not recorded which). The receptors shown here come from a male donor with ankylosing spondylitis. The CDR3 runs from the conserved cysteine through the conserved F or W. D genes are given only for firm matches. Not every row has a clone size; where given, it reads once, few, many or a size class.

d_call	j_call	cdr3_length	clone_size	v_call	cdr3_aa	cdr3_nt
-	TRBJ1-4	13	many	TRBV28	CASSWGGDEKLFF	TGTGCCAGCAGCTGGGGGGGTGATGAAAAACTGTTTTTT
TRBD2	TRBJ2-3	18	-	TRBV11-1	CASSPGGTSGGRSDTQYF	TGTGCCAGCAGCCCCGGGGGGACTAGCGGGGGGAGATCAGATACGCAGTATTTT
-	TRBJ1-2	14	many	TRBV6-1	CASSRGAESYGYTF	TGTGCCAGCAGTAGGGGGGCCGAATCCTATGGCTACACCTTC
TRBD1	TRBJ2-1	14	many	TRBV28	CASSWTGGIDEQFF	TGTGCCAGCAGCTGGACAGGGGGCATCGATGAGCAGTTCTTC
-	TRBJ2-7	13	many	TRBV5-6	CASSFYGTHEQYF	TGTGCCAGCAGCTTTTACGGGACCCACGAGCAGTACTTC
-	TRBJ1-2	17	many	TRBV5-4	CASSPTSTGLANYGYTF	TGTGCCAGCAGCCCTACCAGCACAGGATTAGCCAACTATGGCTACACCTTC
TRBD1	TRBJ2-7	15	many	TRBV10-3	CAISARDRGIYEQYF	TGTGCCATCAGTGCCCGGGACAGGGGAATCTACGAGCAGTACTTC
-	TRBJ1-3	15	many	TRBV20-1	CSARDNGRGGNTIYF	TGCAGTGCTAGAGATAACGGCAGGGGTGGAAACACCATATATTTT
-	TRBJ1-4	16	many	TRBV4-3	CASSHSSSGRNEKLFF	TGCGCCAGCAGCCATTCAAGCTCAGGGAGGAATGAAAAACTGTTTTTT
-	TRBJ1-5	13	many	TRBV20-1	CSVGKYSNQPQHF	TGTTCAGTTGGGAAATATAGCAATCAGCCCCAGCATTTT
TRBD2	TRBJ2-1	17	few	TRBV20-1	CSARDPDGRSSYNEQFF	TGCAGTGCTAGAGATCCGGACGGGAGGAGCTCCTACAATGAGCAGTTCTTC
-	TRBJ1-3	15	few	TRBV14	CASSQGGYSGNTIYF	TGTGCCAGCAGCCAAGGAGGGTACTCTGGAAACACCATATATTTT
-	TRBJ1-5	13	-	TRBV3-1	CASSQDRTQPQHF	TGTGCCAGCAGCCAGGACAGAACGCAGCCCCAGCATTTT
TRBD1	TRBJ2-7	22	few	TRBV27	CASSLFSMDLDRGSRGAYEQYF	TGTGCCAGCAGTTTATTTTCCATGGATTTGGACAGGGGTTCAAGAGGAGCCTACGAGCAGTACTTC
TRBD2	TRBJ2-1	18	-	TRBV5-1	CASSRTGLAESSYNEQFF	TGCGCCAGCAGCCGGACCGGACTAGCGGAAAGCTCCTACAATGAGCAGTTCTTC
TRBD1	TRBJ2-6	18	-	TRBV2	CASSARTGASSGANVLTF	TGTGCCAGCAGTGCAAGGACAGGGGCCTCCTCTGGGGCCAACGTCCTGACTTTC
-	TRBJ1-4	16	many	TRBV25-1	CASSDPSGWTNEKLFF	TGTGCCAGCAGTGACCCTTCGGGGTGGACTAATGAAAAACTGTTTTTT
-	TRBJ1-1	14	many	TRBV7-2	CASSLGPSDTEAFF	TGTGCCAGCAGCCTCGGACCCTCCGACACTGAAGCTTTCTTT
-	TRBJ2-5	12	many	TRBV28	CASSSLHTTQYF	TGTGCCAGCAGTTCCCTCCATACGACCCAGTACTTC
-	TRBJ2-1	17	many	TRBV5-1	CASSLGQTHPNHNEQFF	TGCGCCAGCAGCTTGGGCCAGACTCACCCTAACCACAATGAGCAGTTCTTC